A selection of T cell receptor beta chains follows, all from one sample in a study of T cell responses to AZD1222 COVID-19 vaccine. The repertoire was sequenced with immunoSEQ multiplex PCR; TCRdb's copy has only in-frame clones and lacks some. The data contain 100,000 to 150,000 clones, roughly 90% of them singletons. This material consisted of peripheral blood, taken on day 0 of AZD1222 vaccination. These receptors all stem from an adult in good health. Each CDR3 is given without its conserved first and last residue. Fields, in order: V gene, clone size, J gene, CDR3 protein. Part of the rows lack a size; the others show once, few, many or a class for expanded clones.

v_call: TRBV6-5; clone_size: few; j_call: TRBJ1-1; cdr3_aa: ASSYRTGSTEAF
v_call: TRBV6-4; clone_size: .; j_call: TRBJ2-3; cdr3_aa: ASSTAATDTQY
v_call: TRBV7-7; clone_size: once; j_call: TRBJ2-5; cdr3_aa: ASSPGQQETQY
v_call: TRBV5-6; clone_size: .; j_call: TRBJ1-1; cdr3_aa: ASSLWNTEAF
v_call: TRBV10-3; clone_size: once; j_call: TRBJ1-6; cdr3_aa: AISEGGHRTGSYNSPLH
v_call: TRBV29-1; clone_size: .; j_call: TRBJ2-7; cdr3_aa: SITGGALYEQY
v_call: TRBV19; clone_size: .; j_call: TRBJ1-1; cdr3_aa: ASRGFLNTEAF
v_call: TRBV5-1; clone_size: .; j_call: TRBJ1-5; cdr3_aa: ASSLGQPNQPQH
v_call: TRBV7-9; clone_size: .; j_call: TRBJ2-6; cdr3_aa: ASSFWLSGANVLT
v_call: TRBV2; clone_size: .; j_call: TRBJ1-1; cdr3_aa: ASGSTNTEAF
v_call: TRBV27; clone_size: once; j_call: TRBJ1-5; cdr3_aa: ASSLSSPSHQPQH
v_call: TRBV12-3/TRBV12-4; clone_size: few; j_call: TRBJ2-3; cdr3_aa: ASTYTDTQY
v_call: TRBV5-1; clone_size: .; j_call: TRBJ1-4; cdr3_aa: ASSWRGQGKSRGDEKLF